A selection of T cell receptor beta chains follows, all from one sample in a study of human T cells and chemical hapten exposure. TCRdb reprocessed the RACE reads with MiXCR, giving one entry per CDR3 protein. The sample shows about 110,000 distinct CDR3 sequences, 9% to 9.5% of them seen only once. The specimen comprised whole blood, sampled in connection with sensitization to the hapten diphenylcyclopropenone (DPC). The receptors shown here come from a woman in her thirties or forties with alopecia areata. Some clones in this sample may be carry-over from other donors' samples. Each CDR3 is given with its conserved first and last residue. The D gene is left open where the match is weak. Expanded clones are given a class, and other clones once, few, many or no size at all.

cdr3_aa	cdr3_nt	j_call	clone_size	d_call	v_call
CASSLGVVGNQPQHF	TGTGCCAGCAGCTTAGGAGTAGTTGGCAATCAGCCCCAGCATTTT	TRBJ1-5	.	.	TRBV7-2
CASSLDPFTTYGYTF	TGTGCCAGCAGCTTAGATCCATTTACCACCTATGGCTACACCTTC	TRBJ1-2	.	.	TRBV7-2
CASSLDLTSYEQYF	TGTGCCAGCAGCTTAGATTTAACTTCCTACGAGCAGTACTTC	TRBJ2-7	.	.	TRBV11-2
CATSDLTSGGNEQFF	TGTGCCACCAGTGACCTGACTAGCGGGGGAAATGAGCAGTTCTTC	TRBJ2-1	many	TRBD2	TRBV24-1
CATSDFLAGELFF	TGTGCCACCAGTGATTTCTTAGCCGGGGAGCTGTTTTTT	TRBJ2-2	few	.	TRBV24-1
CASSLYRVGEQYF	TGTGCCAGCAGTCTTTACAGGGTGGGGGAGCAGTACTTC	TRBJ2-7	few	.	TRBV28
CASSYGNASPLHF	TGTGCCAGCAGTTACGGGAACGCTTCACCCCTCCACTTT	TRBJ1-6	.	.	TRBV6-6
CASSLQPSGGDLTDTQYF	TGTGCCAGCAGCTTACAGCCTAGCGGGGGAGACCTCACAGATACGCAGTATTTT	TRBJ2-3	.	TRBD2	TRBV7-8
CASSLLSGGTPIEQFF	TGTGCCAGCAGTTTATTAAGCGGGGGGACTCCGATTGAGCAGTTCTTC	TRBJ2-1	.	TRBD2	TRBV28
CASSFLGQGARNEQFF	TGTGCCAGCAGCTTCCTGGGACAGGGGGCGCGGAATGAGCAGTTCTTC	TRBJ2-1	many	TRBD1	TRBV7-6
CASSDPGLAEQETQYF	TGTGCCAGCAGTGACCCGGGACTAGCGGAACAAGAGACCCAGTACTTC	TRBJ2-5	.	TRBD2	TRBV25-1
CSAELLAGGYNEQFF	TGCAGTGCAGAACTTCTAGCGGGGGGCTACAATGAGCAGTTCTTC	TRBJ2-1	many	TRBD2	TRBV20-1
CASSLGGGGQETQYF	TGCGCCAGCAGCTTAGGCGGTGGGGGACAAGAGACCCAGTACTTC	TRBJ2-5	few	.	TRBV5-1
CASSLRDTEKLFF	TGCGCCAGCAGCTTAAGGGACACCGAAAAACTGTTTTTT	TRBJ1-4	.	.	TRBV5-1
CASSPDRGRAGELFF	TGTGCCAGCAGCCCCGACAGGGGGCGGGCCGGGGAGCTGTTTTTT	TRBJ2-2	once	TRBD1	TRBV7-2
CASSLSGPGPTEAFF	TGTGCCAGCAGCTTATCGGGACCCGGGCCCACTGAAGCTTTCTTT	TRBJ1-1	few	.	TRBV11-2
CASSTRTAANTGELFF	TGTGCCAGCAGCACCCGGACGGCCGCGAACACCGGGGAGCTGTTTTTT	TRBJ2-2	many	.	TRBV7-2
CASSPLAGDQETQYF	TGTGCCAGCTCACCGCTAGCGGGGGACCAAGAGACCCAGTACTTC	TRBJ2-5	many	TRBD2	TRBV18
CASSRPVGVEGIQYF	TGTGCCAGCAGCCGCCCCGTTGGAGTTGAGGGGATCCAGTACTTC	TRBJ2-5	many	.	TRBV7-9
CASSVQGSSYEQYF	TGTGCCAGCAGCGTACAGGGGTCCTCCTACGAGCAGTACTTC	TRBJ2-7	many	.	TRBV9
CASSLSLQGGGYTF	TGTGCCAGCAGTTTATCGCTACAGGGGGGCGGCTACACCTTC	TRBJ1-2	few	TRBD1	TRBV12-3/TRBV12-4
CASRGTYPESYNEQFF	TGTGCCAGCAGAGGCACGTACCCTGAATCCTACAATGAGCAGTTCTTC	TRBJ2-1	few	.	TRBV2
CSVFNSAYGYTF	TGCAGCGTCTTCAACAGTGCGTATGGCTACACCTTC	TRBJ1-2	.	.	TRBV29-1
CATSRDLGETLHF	TGTGCCACCAGCAGAGATCTCGGGGAGACCCTCCACTTT	TRBJ1-6	many	.	TRBV15
CASSQDLVRYEQFF	TGCGCCAGCAGCCAAGATCTCGTTCGGTATGAGCAGTTCTTC	TRBJ2-1	many	.	TRBV4-3
CASGTYEQYF	TGTGCCAGCGGGACCTACGAGCAGTACTTC	TRBJ2-7	.	.	TRBV7-2
CASSSNIQYF	TGTGCCAGCAGTAGCAACATTCAGTACTTC	TRBJ2-4	few	.	TRBV28
CASSPTGEYEQYF	TGTGCCAGCAGCCCCACAGGGGAGTACGAGCAGTACTTC	TRBJ2-7	many	TRBD1	TRBV6-6
CASTGQIFSGNTIYF	TGTGCCAGCACCGGACAGATTTTCTCTGGAAACACCATATATTTT	TRBJ1-3	many	.	TRBV12-3/TRBV12-4
CSARDWFGNTIYF	TGCAGTGCTAGAGATTGGTTTGGAAACACCATATATTTT	TRBJ1-3	.	.	TRBV20-1
CASSLGTAGDNTGELFF	TGTGCCAGCAGCCTAGGGACCGCGGGGGACAACACCGGGGAGCTGTTTTTT	TRBJ2-2	.	TRBD2	TRBV3-1
CSGSGDIGYGYTF	TGCAGTGGTTCCGGGGACATTGGCTATGGCTACACCTTC	TRBJ1-2	many	.	TRBV20-1
CASSPWDTGGTDTQYF	TGTGCCAGCAGCCCGTGGGATACGGGGGGCACAGATACGCAGTATTTT	TRBJ2-3	many	.	TRBV7-8
CASSGAGGTDTQYF	TGTGCCAGCAGTGGAGCCGGGGGCACAGATACGCAGTATTTT	TRBJ2-3	few	.	TRBV6-4
CASSRIDRVGTDTQYF	TGTGCCAGCAGCCGAATAGACAGGGTTGGCACAGATACGCAGTATTTT	TRBJ2-3	.	TRBD1	TRBV7-2
CASTSQGSGETQYF	TGTGCCAGCACCTCACAGGGATCTGGAGAGACCCAGTACTTC	TRBJ2-5	.	.	TRBV12-3/TRBV12-4
CATSPGGSANGYTF	TGCGCCACCTCCCCTGGGGGGAGCGCGAATGGCTACACCTTC	TRBJ1-2	few	.	TRBV5-1
CASSLVGLSYNEQFF	TGCGCCAGCAGCTTGGTCGGGCTTTCCTACAATGAGCAGTTCTTC	TRBJ2-1	.	.	TRBV5-1
CASSVTTANYGYTF	TGTGCCAGCAGTGTCACGACGGCTAACTATGGCTACACCTTC	TRBJ1-2	many	.	TRBV11-2
CASREFSGTGELFF	TGTGCCAGCAGGGAGTTTAGCGGCACCGGGGAGCTTTTTTTT	TRBJ2-2	many	.	TRBV27
CASSSGQLETQYF	TGTGCCAGCAGCTCAGGACAGTTGGAGACCCAGTACTTC	TRBJ2-5	.	.	TRBV7-2
CASSFRQGPGNQPQHF	TGTGCCAGTAGTTTCCGACAGGGTCCCGGCAATCAGCCCCAGCATTTT	TRBJ1-5	.	TRBD1	TRBV19
CASSLDSQTSGGLYNEQFF	TGTGCCAGCAGCTTAGATTCCCAGACTAGCGGGGGCCTCTACAATGAGCAGTTCTTC	TRBJ2-1	many	TRBD2	TRBV11-2
CASSGQRTDTQYF	TGTGCCAGTAGCGGGCAGCGCACAGATACGCAGTATTTT	TRBJ2-3	.	.	TRBV19
CASDRGRFYGYTF	TGTGCCAGCGACAGGGGGCGCTTCTATGGCTACACCTTC	TRBJ1-2	few	TRBD1	TRBV28
CASSLREALNEQFF	TGTGCCAGCAGTTTGAGGGAAGCTTTGAATGAGCAGTTCTTC	TRBJ2-1	.	.	TRBV12-3/TRBV12-4
CASSLFGDQEAYEQYF	TGTGCCAGCAGCTTATTCGGGGACCAGGAGGCCTACGAGCAGTACTTC	TRBJ2-7	.	.	TRBV7-9
CASSRTGYNEQFF	TGTGCCAGTAGTAGGACAGGGTACAATGAGCAGTTCTTC	TRBJ2-1	few	TRBD1	TRBV19
CASRPSGGSETQYF	TGTGCCAGCAGACCGAGCGGGGGTTCGGAGACCCAGTACTTC	TRBJ2-5	many	TRBD2	TRBV2
CASSQTAQETQYF	TGTGCCAGCAGCCAGACAGCACAAGAGACCCAGTACTTC	TRBJ2-5	many	.	TRBV4-2
CATSGTMNTEAFF	TGTGCCACCAGTGGGACTATGAACACTGAAGCTTTCTTT	TRBJ1-1	few	.	TRBV24-1
CASSFTGSGTEAFF	TGTGCCAGCAGTTTTACAGGGAGTGGAACTGAAGCTTTCTTT	TRBJ1-1	.	.	TRBV27
CASSRGTPNQPQHF	TGTGCCAGCAGCCGCGGGACACCGAATCAGCCCCAGCATTTT	TRBJ1-5	many	.	TRBV13
CSASLPGAYNEQFF	TGCAGTGCTAGTCTACCGGGAGCCTACAATGAGCAGTTCTTC	TRBJ2-1	few	.	TRBV20-1